The 30 T cell receptor beta chains reported below all come from one sample, sequenced in a study of response to subunit inactivated influenza vaccine. TCRdb used MiXCR to reprocess the RT-PCR reads, holding one entry per CDR3 protein. The sample lists about 530,000 distinct CDR3 sequences, approximately 12% occurring once. The specimen comprised PBMCs from blood, sampled about 40 days after vaccination. Every receptor here comes from a man aged 50 or older who received an inactivated influenza vaccine.

The table lists this clonotype with a few counts. The chain carries TRBV15 and TRBJ2-7; D not resolved. Trimming left V 0 bases short and J 3 bases short, with 12 bases between. Germline CDR1 is LNHNV and CDR2 is YYDKDF (reference sequence). This CDR3 is 15 amino acids long. This CDR3 is CATSRESGHFYEQYF. The DNA of the CDR3 is TGTGCCACCAGCAGAGAGTCCGGCCACTTCTACGAGCAGTACTTC.

The CDR3 reads CASSYSGRSTEQYF. The CDR3 nucleotides are TGTGCCAGCAGTTACTCAGGCAGGTCGACGGAGCAGTACTTC. J is TRBJ2-7 and V is TRBV6-5; D is uncertain. The germline CDR1 and CDR2 sequences are MNHEY and SVGAGI. This CDR3 spans 14 amino acids. V was clipped by 0 bases and J by 7 bases, with 13 bases between them.

This clonotype turned up a few times. The chain couples TRBV3-1 to TRBJ1-1, with D perhaps matching TRBD1 (5 bases). This CDR3 has 14 amino acids. The V gene's germline CDR1 is LGHDT and CDR2 YNNKEL (reference sequence). V lost 5 bases and J 7 bases, leaving 17 bases between the germline ends. The CDR3 reads CASSSHGGVSEAFF. In DNA, the CDR3 is TGTGCCAGCAGCTCCCACGGGGGTGTAAGTGAAGCTTTCTTT.

There are a few counts of this clonotype. This rearrangement joins TRBV5-4 to TRBJ2-6; D gene uncertain. Germline V gives CDR1 SGHNT, CDR2 YYREEE (reference sequence). CDR3 size: 20 residues. Trimming pared 0 bases from V and 1 base from J, leaving 20 bases between. The CDR3 loop is CASSLARSLFVRSGANVLTF. CDR3 bases: TGTGCCAGCAGCTTGGCCAGGTCCCTCTTCGTCCGTTCTGGGGCCAACGTCCTGACTTTC.

This clonotype was seen more than once but under ten times. The chain is built from TRBV7-2 and TRBJ1-1; D is perhaps TRBD1 (6 bases). Germline V CDR1 and CDR2: SGHTA, FQGNSA. The CDR3 extends over 14 amino acids. Trimming removed 5 bases at V and 5 bases at J, with 15 bases between. The CDR3 loop reads CASSADRPQTEAFF. In DNA, the CDR3 is TGTGCCAGCAGCGCCGACAGGCCCCAAACTGAAGCTTTCTTT. The full variable domain, in which reference TRBV7-2 and TRBJ1-1 provide the parts outside the CDR3, is GAGVSQSPSNKVTEKGKDVELRCDPISGHTALYWYRQSLGQGLEFLIYFQGNSAPDKSGLPSDRFSAERTGGSVSTLTIQRTQQEDSAVYLCASSADRPQTEAFFGQGTRLTVV.

This clonotype was seen a few times. The V gene is TRBV6-1, the J gene TRBJ1-6; a weak D match, TRBD1 (5 bases). Looked up from germline, CDR1 is MNHNS and CDR2 is SASEGT. Between the trimmed V and J ends, which lost 4 bases and 7 bases, there was a span of 8 bases. This CDR3 is 13 amino acids long. CDR3 nucleotides: TGTGCCAGCAGTGGGGGGGGGAATTCACCCCTCCACTTT. It specifies CASSGGGNSPLHF.

This clonotype was seen a few times. The rearrangement links TRBV9 to TRBJ1-1; D not certain. Germline V lookup: CDR1 SGDLS, CDR2 YYNGEE. Trimming removed 0 bases from V and 6 bases from J, with 9 bases in between. The length of the CDR3 is 13 residues. CDR3: CASSVGEEAEAFF. The CDR3 bases are TGTGCCAGCAGCGTAGGGGAGGAGGCTGAAGCTTTCTTT.

This clonotype was counted at least ten times. V gene TRBV20-1 combines with J gene TRBJ2-7; D may be TRBD2 (6 bases). CDR3 size: 14 residues. V shed 3 bases and J shed 2 bases, with 14 bases lying between them. In germline, CDR1 is DFQATT, CDR2 SNEGSKA (reference sequence). CDR3 sequence reads: CSASPGTGPYEQYF. CDR3 DNA sequence: TGCAGTGCTAGTCCCGGGACTGGACCCTACGAGCAGTACTTC.

This clonotype occurred many times. The V and J genes are TRBV28 and TRBJ2-7; D is perhaps TRBD1 (5 bases). V was clipped by 6 bases and J by 6 bases, with 18 bases between them. Germline CDR1 is MDHEN and CDR2 is SYDVKM. This CDR3 spans 14 amino acids. The CDR3 loop is CASRLVAGSGEQYF. CDR3 sequence (DNA): TGTGCCAGCAGGCTAGTGGCAGGGTCAGGCGAGCAGTACTTC.

This clonotype occurred a few times. The chain links TRBV20-1 to TRBJ1-1; TRBD1 aligns across 7 bases. From germline, CDR1 is DFQATT and CDR2 SNEGSKA (reference sequence). The CDR3 is 16 amino acids. V lost 0 bases to trimming and J lost 0 bases; unmatched junction nucleotides: 7. The CDR3 loop is CSARDLLGQLNTEAFF. The CDR3 region has the DNA TGCAGTGCTAGAGACCTACTGGGACAGTTGAACACTGAAGCTTTCTTT.

This clonotype was detected only a few times. This chain connects TRBV20-1 to TRBJ1-6; 8 bases line up with TRBD1. J gave up 6 bases and V 3 bases, and 19 bases lay outside the gene matches. The CDR3 runs 19 residues. The germline V gene has CDR1 DFQATT and CDR2 SNEGSKA (reference sequence). CDR3 sequence (DNA): TGCAGTGCTAGTCGTAGTGACAGGGGTTTCAACTATGGTAATTCACCCCTCCACTTT. It specifies CSASRSDRGFNYGNSPLHF.

As DNA, the CDR3 is TGCGCCAGCAGCCAATTTGTTTCCCCCGAGAACACTGAAGCTTTCTTT. Its translation: CASSQFVSPENTEAFF. The genes are TRBV4-3 and TRBJ1-1; D unresolved. Trimming stripped 2 bases from V and 1 base from J, with 14 bases between. CDR3 length: 16 residues. Germline V lookup: CDR1 LGHNA, CDR2 YSLEER.

The V and J genes are TRBV20-1 and TRBJ1-6, with 10 nucleotides matching TRBD1. Germline-derived CDR1 and CDR2 are DFQATT and SNEGSKA (reference sequence). The CDR3 runs to 17 residues. Losses at the gene ends were 3 bases for V and 7 bases for J; bases not matched to a gene: 12. For the CDR3, the DNA is TGCAGTGCTAGGGGAGTCCGGGACAGGGGTTTCAATTCACCCCTCCACTTT. Protein product: CSARGVRDRGFNSPLHF.

The J gene is TRBJ2-3, the V gene TRBV7-9; D is unclear. Trimming shortened V by 5 bases and J by 2 bases, and 17 bases separated the two germline ends. This CDR3 has 16 amino acids. The germline V gene encodes CDR1 SEHNR and CDR2 FQNEAQ (reference sequence). The CDR3 DNA follows: TGTGCCAGCAGCCTTAATGGTCTGAGGCCCACAGATACGCAGTATTTT. This codes for CASSLNGLRPTDTQYF. Supplemented by reference TRBV7-9 and TRBJ2-3, the full variable domain reads DTGVSQNPRHKITKRGQNVTFRCDPISEHNRLYWYRQTLGQGPEFLTYFQNEAQLEKSRLLSDRFSAERPKGSFSTLEIQRTEQGDSAMYLCASSLNGLRPTDTQYFGPGTRLTVL.

This chain links TRBV29-1 with TRBJ1-5, with D unresolved. The CDR3 has 12 amino acids. Germline CDR1 and CDR2: SQVTM and ANQGSEA. The V and J ends lost 4 bases and 4 bases respectively, with 8 bases between them. CDR3 region: CSVVVLNQPQHF. The CDR3 DNA sequence: TGCAGCGTTGTGGTCCTGAATCAGCCCCAGCATTTT.

This clonotype was counted only a few times. The chain carries TRBV12-3 or TRBV12-4 and TRBJ1-2; D gene ambiguous. The V end was cut by 3 bases, the J end by 8 bases, with 10 bases between. CDR3 length equals 12 residues. CDR3 protein: CASSFGPRGYTF. The CDR3 DNA is TGTGCCAGCAGTTTTGGGCCCCGCGGCTACACCTTC.

The J gene is TRBJ2-7, the V gene TRBV6-1; D is unresolved. Germline lookup yields CDR1 MNHNS and CDR2 SASEGT. CDR3 length equals 11 residues. Trimming stripped 6 bases from V and 4 bases from J, with 7 bases between. CDR3 sequence reads: CASRRRYEQYF. CDR3 DNA sequence: TGTGCCAGCAGGAGACGGTACGAGCAGTACTTC.

This clonotype appeared a few times. The V call is TRBV10-2, the J call TRBJ2-3; 7 positions agree with TRBD2. The CDR3 covers 15 residues. V was clipped by 3 bases and J by 4 bases; unmatched bases: 7. Germline V gene lookup returns CDR1 WSHSY and CDR2 SAAADI. In DNA, the CDR3 is TGCGCCAGCAGTGAAAGACTAGCTGGAGCAGATACGCAGTATTTT. As protein: CASSERLAGADTQYF.

The rearrangement uses TRBV30 and TRBJ1-3; tentatively, D is TRBD1 (6 bases). Trimming took off 2 bases at V and 0 bases at J, with 11 bases between the two ends. CDR3 length equals 15 residues. The germline V gene encodes CDR1 GTSNPN and CDR2 SVGIG (reference sequence). The CDR3 nucleotides are TGTGCCTGGAGTTACCAGGGGAGCTCTGGAAACACCATATATTTT. Translating it yields CAWSYQGSSGNTIYF.

The chain links TRBV11-3 to TRBJ2-2, with 8 bases identical to TRBD1. Germline V gene sequence: CDR1 SGHNT, CDR2 YENEEA. This CDR3 has 18 amino acids. The V segment lost 4 bases and the J segment 0 bases; nucleotides outside the gene matches: 10. CDR3: CASSSADRGISNTGELFF. CDR3 coding DNA: TGTGCCAGCAGCTCTGCCGACAGGGGAATCTCGAACACCGGGGAGCTGTTTTTT.

The rearrangement links TRBV11-1 to TRBJ2-1; possibly TRBD1 for D (5 bases). Germline V gives CDR1 SGHAT, CDR2 FQDESV (reference sequence). The CDR3 is 12 residues long. Trimming stripped 10 bases from V and 4 bases from J, with 11 bases between. The CDR3 loop reads CATSRDYNEQFF. The CDR3 nucleotides read TGTGCCACCTCCAGGGATTACAATGAGCAGTTCTTC. The full variable domain, in which reference TRBV11-1 and TRBJ2-1 provide the parts outside the CDR3, is EAEVAQSPRYKITEKSQAVAFWCDPISGHATLYWYRQILGQGPELLVQFQDESVVDDSQLPKDRFSAERLKGVDSTLKIQPAELGDSAMYLCATSRDYNEQFFGPGTRLTVL.

The CDR3 DNA reads TGCAGCGTTGAAAGGGCAACTAATGAAAAACTGTTTTTT. Residues: CSVERATNEKLFF. This chain links TRBV29-1 with TRBJ1-4; D uncertain. The CDR3 length is 13 residues. V was shortened by 2 bases and J by 0 bases, with 4 bases between the two germline ends. CDR1 is SQVTM, CDR2 ANQGSEA, per germline.

In its sample, this clonotype was seen many times. The rearrangement joins TRBV12-3 or TRBV12-4 to TRBJ1-6; D is possibly TRBD1 (5 bases). The CDR3 spans 17 residues. The germline V and J ends were trimmed by 2 bases and 6 bases, with 17 bases remaining between them. CDR3 bases: TGTGCCAGCAGTTTATGGGCGGGGGAAGGCGTTAATTCACCCCTCCACTTT. It codes for CASSLWAGEGVNSPLHF.

The rearrangement links TRBV2 to TRBJ2-5; possible D gene TRBD2, 5 bases. The germline CDR1 and CDR2 sequences are SNHLY and FYNNEI. With 4 bases removed from V and 1 base from J, the gap between germline ends came to 10 bases. This CDR3 contains 14 residues. The CDR3 is CASSGAGGQETQYF. The CDR3 DNA reads TGTGCCAGCAGTGGGGCCGGAGGCCAAGAGACCCAGTACTTC.

The V call is TRBV4-1, the J call TRBJ2-2, with D possibly being TRBD2 (6 bases). Germline V gives CDR1 MGHRA, CDR2 YSYEKL. This CDR3 has 18 amino acids. Deletions cut 3 bases from V and 0 bases from J, with 17 bases between. This CDR3 is CASSQTRGSRANTGELFF. CDR3 DNA: TGCGCCAGCAGCCAGACCCGGGGGAGTCGGGCGAACACCGGGGAGCTGTTTTTT.

Only a few counts were recorded for this clonotype. The rearrangement joins TRBV4-3 to TRBJ1-4; D not resolved. Germline CDR1 LGHNA, CDR2 YSLEER. The CDR3 is made up of 13 amino acids. V lost 3 bases to trimming and J lost 6 bases, with 8 bases between them. The DNA for the CDR3 is TGCGCCAGCAGCCAGGCTCTAGATGAAAAACTGTTTTTT. Its translation is CASSQALDEKLFF.

This clonotype has just a few counts. V and J are TRBV12-3 or TRBV12-4 and TRBJ2-3; maybe TRBD1 (5 bases). Deletions cut 8 bases from V and 3 bases from J, with 9 bases between. CDR3 length equals 12 residues. This CDR3 is CASGRDTDTQYF. CDR3 nucleotide sequence: TGTGCCAGCGGCAGGGATACAGATACGCAGTATTTT.

The V call is TRBV7-8, the J call TRBJ1-6; 8 bases are shared with TRBD1. Germline trimming cut 1 base from V and 10 bases from J; bases unmatched to any gene: 9. Germline V gives CDR1 SGHVS, CDR2 FQNEAQ. This CDR3 is 16 amino acids long. The DNA of the CDR3 is TGTGCCAGCAGCTTAGGGGGGACAGGCACAGGCTCACCCCTCCACTTT. Protein: CASSLGGTGTGSPLHF.

The chain joins TRBV9 to TRBJ2-1; 10 positions agree with TRBD1. With 0 bases clipped from V and 7 bases from J, the junction kept 4 bases outside the gene matches. This CDR3 spans 15 amino acids. The germline gives CDR1 SGDLS, CDR2 YYNGEE. CDR3: CASSVGQGAENEQFF. The CDR3 DNA follows: TGTGCCAGCAGCGTAGGACAGGGGGCGGAGAATGAGCAGTTCTTC.

The V gene is TRBV5-1, the J gene TRBJ1-1; unclear D gene. V dropped 0 bases and J dropped 4 bases, with 13 bases sitting between them. Germline CDR1 reads SGHRS; CDR2 reads YFSETQ. The CDR3 has 15 residues. The CDR3 nucleotides read TGCGCCAGCAGCTTGGACGGAGCCTGGGGCACTGAAGCTTTCTTT. It translates to CASSLDGAWGTEAFF.